The 3 T cell receptor beta chains reported below all come from one sample, sequenced in a study of regulatory T cells in long-lasting Graves disease. Indicated time point: newly diagnosed GD, antithyroid drugs for less than 3 months. The TCR library was prepared using RNA isolated from PBMCs. The authors built TCR beta libraries using iRepertoire HTBI primers and Arm-PCR of CDR3 regions. TCRdb re-called the multiplex PCR reads through MiXCR, storing one row per CDR3 protein. This table has about 440,000 distinct CDR3 sequences, under 15% appearing once. These data also featured in a second study, about T cells in Graves' hyperthyroidism and ophthalmopathy.

The sequenced sample was peripheral blood mononuclear cells (PBMCs), obtained at new diagnosis, from a patient treated with antithyroid drugs. The receptors derive from a woman aged 25 to 39 with Graves disease.

In regard to this clonotype: A read error likely explains this, since a far larger clone differs by one base. V gene TRBV11-3 combines with J gene TRBJ2-1, with TRBD2 identical over 7 bases. The CDR3 contains 16 residues. V shed 9 bases and J 0 bases; nucleotides not matched to a gene: 11. Germline CDR1 SGHNT, CDR2 YENEEA. CDR3 in DNA: TGTGCCAGTAGTCCCGCCGGGACTAACTCCTACAATGAGCAGTTCTTC. Amino acid sequence: CASSPAGTNSYNEQFF.

This clonotype was recorded at least ten times. This chain uses TRBV12-3 or TRBV12-4 with TRBJ2-1; 11 nucleotides line up with TRBD2. Trimming removed 6 bases from V and 4 bases from J; junction bases left unmatched: 5. The CDR3 extends over 15 amino acids. This chain's CDR3 is CASRWGTSGYNEQFF. The CDR3, as DNA: TGTGCCAGCAGGTGGGGGACTAGCGGTTACAATGAGCAGTTCTTC.

This clonotype appeared a few times. This chain joins TRBV12-3 or TRBV12-4 and TRBJ2-7; 7 bases agree with TRBD1. This CDR3 spans 14 amino acids. V lost 1 base to trimming and J lost 5 bases; unmatched junction nucleotides: 5. The CDR3 DNA follows: TGTGCCAGCAGTTTAGTTACAGGGGAAAACGAGCAGTACTTC. This codes for CASSLVTGENEQYF.